The 29 T cell receptor beta chains below were found in one sample sequenced in a study of blood T cells in healthy people across ages. Together with a sample-barcoded 5' primer, a J-beta primer mix was included in a second PCR lasting about 6 to 11 cycles. TCRdb analysed the 5' RACE reads with MiXCR anew, one entry per CDR3 protein. The data hold fewer than 800,000 distinct CDR3 sequences, with 21% observed a single time. The sequencing sample was made of blood. The receptors come from a man aged 70 or older in good health.

The rearrangement links TRBV20-1 to TRBJ2-5, with TRBD1 matching 11 bases. CDR3 length: 14 amino acids. Losses at the gene ends were 6 bases for V and 6 bases for J; bases not matched to a gene: 9. Germline CDR1 DFQATT, CDR2 SNEGSKA (reference sequence). The CDR3 region is CSARGTGGLQTQYF. CDR3 sequence (DNA): TGCAGTGCCCGAGGGACAGGGGGATTACAGACCCAGTACTTC.

This clonotype has only a few counts. The chain combines TRBV7-9 with TRBJ1-5, with D unresolved. CDR3 length: 13 residues. V lost 6 bases to trimming and J lost 5 bases, with 11 bases between them. CDR1 is SEHNR and CDR2 is FQNEAQ in the germline V gene (reference sequence). This CDR3 is CASSTEGYQPQHF. The CDR3 DNA follows: TGTGCCAGCAGTACTGAGGGTTATCAGCCCCAGCATTTT.

A few counts support this clonotype. This sequence joins TRBV11-2 and TRBJ2-1; D is perhaps TRBD2 (7 bases). Germline V gene sequence: CDR1 SGHAT, CDR2 FQNNGV. Trimming took off 1 base at V and 6 bases at J, with 16 bases between the two ends. This CDR3 is 16 amino acids long. CDR3 bases: TGTGCCAGCAGCTTAGTGGGGGCGGGAGCCGGCAATGAGCAGTTCTTC. It translates to CASSLVGAGAGNEQFF. The full variable domain, its missing parts supplied by reference TRBV11-2 and TRBJ2-1, is EAGVAQSPRYKIIEKRQSVAFWCNPISGHATLYWYQQILGQGPKLLIQFQNNGVVDDSQLPKDRFSAERLKGVDSTLKIQPAKLEDSAVYLCASSLVGAGAGNEQFFGPGTRLTVL.

To note about this clonotype: The CDR3 ends on some other residue instead of the conserved phenylalanine or tryptophan, so this is likely a read error. The rearrangement uses TRBV6-1 and TRBJ2-5; TRBD2 agrees at 9 bases. With the DNA end fitting TRBJ2-1 better, the J assignment may be wrong. The CDR3 length is 16 residues. Per germline, CDR1 MNHNS and CDR2 SASEGT. CDR3 sequence reads: CASKAVLAGNSGEQFL. The CDR3 nucleotides are TGTGCCAGCAAGGCAGTCCTAGCGGGAAACTCTGGGGAGCAGTTCCTC.

This clonotype was detected only a few times. The chain couples TRBV10-1 to TRBJ2-5, with D possibly being TRBD2 (6 bases). CDR1 WNHNN and CDR2 SYGVQD come from the germline V gene (reference sequence). V was pared by 7 bases and J by 7 bases, with 19 bases between. This CDR3 is 14 amino acids long. CDR3 DNA: TGCGCCAGCACTAAGGGACTTCATAAAGGGACCCAGTACTTC. This sequence encodes CASTKGLHKGTQYF.

This clonotype was observed many times. J is TRBJ1-3 and V is TRBV14, with D unclear. The CDR3 totals 17 residues. V was clipped by 4 bases and J by 0 bases, with 16 bases between them. Germline V gene lookup returns CDR1 SGHDN and CDR2 FVKESK. The CDR3 nucleotides are TGTGCCAGCAGCCTAGCTTTCGGAGGTCACTCTGGAAACACCATATATTTT. Residues: CASSLAFGGHSGNTIYF.

J is TRBJ2-5 and V is TRBV5-1; weak D call: TRBD2 (6 bases). The V gene's germline CDR1 is SGHRS and CDR2 YFSETQ. The CDR3 covers 16 residues. Trimming stripped 4 bases from V and 2 bases from J, with 18 bases between. This chain's CDR3 is CASSLKTGTAQETQYF. In DNA, the CDR3 is TGCGCCAGCAGCCTCAAAACTGGGACTGCACAAGAGACCCAGTACTTC.

V and J are TRBV7-8 and TRBJ2-2, with TRBD2 as a possible D gene (5 bases). The CDR3 consists of 15 residues. Germline V gene data show CDR1 as SGHVS and CDR2 as FQNEAQ. V lost 1 base and J lost 2, with 8 bases in between. CDR3 in DNA: TGTGCCAGCAGCTTAGGCGACTATAACACCGGGGAGCTGTTTTTT. Translated, it gives CASSLGDYNTGELFF.

V gene TRBV6-1 combines with J gene TRBJ2-5; 7 positions match TRBD2. The DNA end favors TRBJ2-7, so the J call may be wrong. Germline CDR1 MNHNS, CDR2 SASEGT. The CDR3 covers 13 residues. This chain's CDR3 is CASRTSALYEQYF. The CDR3 region has the DNA TGTGCCAGCAGAACTAGCGCCCTTTACGAGCAGTACTTC.

This clonotype was seen a few times. The J gene is TRBJ2-7, the V gene TRBV20-1; 10 positions match TRBD2. Looked up from germline, CDR1 is DFQATT and CDR2 is SNEGSKA (reference sequence). After removal of 4 bases from V and 7 bases from J, the junction contained 13 bases not matched to a gene. This CDR3 comprises 15 residues. The chain's CDR3 is CSAINPASGSGEQYF. The CDR3 DNA reads as TGCAGTGCTATCAATCCCGCTAGCGGGAGTGGTGAGCAGTACTTC.

This clonotype showed up just a few times. J is TRBJ2-1 and V is TRBV29-1, with 11 bases lining up with TRBD2. Germline V gene sequence: CDR1 SQVTM, CDR2 ANQGSEA. V dropped 6 bases and J dropped 1; count of bases not matched to a gene: 2. The CDR3 is made up of 14 amino acids. The CDR3 region has the DNA TGCAGCGTGCTAGCGGGAGGTTCCTACAATGAGCAGTTCTTC. It specifies CSVLAGGSYNEQFF.

This clonotype was seen only a few times. This chain links TRBV29-1 with TRBJ1-1, with D uncertain. The CDR3 has 13 amino acids. CDR1 is SQVTM and CDR2 is ANQGSEA in the germline V gene. Trimming took off 4 bases at V and 4 bases at J, with 13 bases between the two ends. The CDR3 spells CSVGPLPPTEAFF. As DNA, the CDR3 is TGCAGCGTTGGGCCTCTTCCCCCCACTGAAGCTTTCTTT.

The chain carries TRBV4-1 and TRBJ2-3, with TRBD2 identical over 11 bases. The V segment lost 8 bases and the J segment 5 bases; nucleotides outside the gene matches: 9. Germline V gene sequence: CDR1 MGHRA, CDR2 YSYEKL. This CDR3 contains 15 residues. CDR3 sequence reads: CASHLAGGQLDTQYF. In nucleotides, the CDR3 is TGCGCCAGCCATCTAGCGGGAGGTCAATTAGATACGCAGTATTTT.

The sample holds a few counts of this clonotype. V gene TRBV7-2 combines with J gene TRBJ1-2; maybe TRBD1 (6 bases). CDR3 length equals 16 residues. V lost 5 bases and J 1 base, leaving 17 bases between the germline ends. Germline V gene data show CDR1 as SGHTA and CDR2 as FQGNSA. CDR3 residues: CASSIQGLGINYGYTF. CDR3 nucleotides: TGTGCCAGCAGCATCCAGGGGTTGGGGATTAACTATGGCTACACCTTC.

The V gene is TRBV4-1, the J gene TRBJ1-2, with D unresolved. This CDR3 has 14 residues. Germline V CDR1 and CDR2: MGHRA, YSYEKL. V lost 1 base to trimming and J lost 2 bases, with 8 bases between them. The CDR3 spells CASSQGDGNYGYTF. The CDR3 nucleotides read TGCGCCAGCAGCCAAGGTGACGGCAACTATGGCTACACCTTC.

This clonotype showed up just a few times. The chain employs TRBV6-2 or TRBV6-3 and TRBJ1-6; weak D call: TRBD1 (5 bases). The CDR3 contains 15 residues. Germline V CDR1 and CDR2: MNHEY, SVGEGT. The ends were cut back, 5 bases at V and 8 bases at J, with 16 bases in the middle. CDR3 coding DNA: TGTGCCAGCAGTCCCTCCGGGGCCACCTATTCACCCCTCCACTTT. Protein product: CASSPSGATYSPLHF.

This rearrangement joins TRBV20-1 to TRBJ2-3; 9 bases are shared with TRBD2. The V gene end was trimmed by 7 bases and the J gene end by 5 bases; junction bases not matched to a gene: 10. Germline V gene lookup returns CDR1 DFQATT and CDR2 SNEGSKA (reference sequence). The CDR3 covers 14 residues. As DNA, the CDR3 is TGCAGTGTGAGACTAGCGGATAGGGGAGATACGCAGTATTTT. This gives the protein CSVRLADRGDTQYF.

In this sample, this clonotype turned up a few times. In DNA form, the CDR3 reads TGCAGTGCGGCGACAGGGTGGTTCAATGAGCAGTTCTTC. Amino acid sequence: CSAATGWFNEQFF. This rearrangement joins TRBV20-1 to TRBJ2-1; 7 bases agree with TRBD1. Germline V gives CDR1 DFQATT, CDR2 SNEGSKA (reference sequence). This CDR3 region has 13 residues. V lost 6 bases, J lost 6 bases, and 8 bases stayed unmatched.

This clonotype was found once. This sequence joins TRBV14 and TRBJ1-2; no definite D call. CDR1 is SGHDN, CDR2 FVKESK, per germline. Trimming shortened V by 1 base and J by 7 bases, and 4 bases separated the two germline ends. The CDR3 covers 11 residues. The CDR3 is CASSQGFGYTF. The CDR3 DNA sequence: TGTGCCAGCAGCCAAGGTTTTGGCTACACCTTC.

This clonotype was recorded a few times. V usage is TRBV15 and J usage is TRBJ1-4; TRBD1 matches 9 bases. With 0 bases clipped from V and 7 bases from J, the junction kept 6 bases outside the gene matches. Per germline, CDR1 LNHNV and CDR2 YYDKDF (reference sequence). This CDR3 spans 16 amino acids. The DNA of the CDR3 is TGTGCCACCAGCAGAGATCTTGGGACAGGGACTGAAAAACTGTTTTTT. The encoded protein is CATSRDLGTGTEKLFF.

This rearrangement joins TRBV28 to TRBJ2-7; D not resolved. CDR1 MDHEN and CDR2 SYDVKM come from the germline V gene. V was cut by 7 bases and J by 1 base, with 20 bases left in between. The CDR3 extends over 16 amino acids. The CDR3 DNA sequence: TGTGCCAGCACGACAAACGGGCAGACCCCATCCTACGAGCAGTACTTC. Translating gives CASTTNGQTPSYEQYF.

This clonotype appeared a few times. This chain uses TRBV7-3 with TRBJ2-1; TRBD2 aligns across 7 bases. This CDR3 region has 18 residues. Germline values: CDR1 SGHTA, CDR2 FQGTGA. V was pared by 3 bases and J by 0 bases, with 11 bases of the junction left unmatched. In DNA form, the CDR3 reads TGTGCCAGCAGCTTTGGGATCGGCGGGACTAACTCCTACAATGAGCAGTTCTTC. This translates into CASSFGIGGTNSYNEQFF.

This clonotype showed up many times. This chain uses TRBV20-1 with TRBJ2-7; 10 bases are shared with TRBD2. Germline CDR1 is DFQATT and CDR2 is SNEGSKA (reference sequence). Trimming at V came to 4 bases and at J to 0 bases, leaving 6 bases not matched to a gene. This CDR3 region has 15 residues. The CDR3, as DNA: TGCAGTGCTACTAGCGGGAGTACTCTCTCCTACGAGCAGTACTTC. It translates to CSATSGSTLSYEQYF.

This clonotype was counted only a few times. The chain carries TRBV3-1 and TRBJ1-6; D gene uncertain. Trimming removed 0 bases from V and 3 bases from J, with 12 bases in between. Germline CDR1 and CDR2: LGHDT and YNNKEL (reference sequence). This CDR3 spans 17 amino acids. The CDR3 reads CASSQDRQLLYNSPLHF. CDR3 sequence (DNA): TGTGCCAGCAGCCAAGATCGGCAGCTCCTCTATAATTCACCCCTCCACTTT.

CDR3 amino acids: CASSNQVYNEQFF. The CDR3 DNA follows: TGTGCCAGCAGCAATCAAGTCTACAATGAGCAGTTCTTC. The chain recombines TRBV9 with TRBJ2-1, with D uncertain. Germline V CDR1 and CDR2: SGDLS, YYNGEE. V lost 4 bases to trimming and J lost 3 bases, with 8 bases between them. The CDR3 spans 13 residues.

This clonotype was detected only a few times. The rearrangement links TRBV20-1 to TRBJ2-1; D might be TRBD2 (6 bases). The CDR3 covers 13 residues. Germline CDR1 is DFQATT and CDR2 is SNEGSKA (reference sequence). The germline V and J ends were trimmed by 3 bases and 7 bases, with 13 bases remaining between them. CDR3 coding DNA: TGCAGTGCTAGGGCTCGCGGGAAAAATGAGCAGTTCTTC. It specifies CSARARGKNEQFF.

This clonotype was observed a few times. The J gene is TRBJ2-1, the V gene TRBV14, with D tentatively TRBD2 (6 bases). The CDR3 is 14 residues long. V lost 3 bases and J 7 bases, leaving 13 bases between the germline ends. Germline CDR1 is SGHDN and CDR2 is FVKESK. CDR3 region: CASSQPGVWNEQFF. Here the CDR3 DNA reads TGTGCCAGCAGCCAGCCGGGAGTGTGGAATGAGCAGTTCTTC.

The chain recombines TRBV20-1 with TRBJ1-5; D is unclear. The V end lost 4 bases, the J end lost 2 bases, and 9 bases lay between the germline ends. Per germline, CDR1 DFQATT and CDR2 SNEGSKA (reference sequence). The CDR3 extends over 13 amino acids. CDR3 sequence: CSAISRRNQPQHF. CDR3 coding DNA: TGCAGTGCTATCAGTAGGCGCAATCAGCCCCAGCATTTT.

The V call is TRBV24-1, the J call TRBJ2-7, with 9 bases aligning to TRBD1. Losses at the gene ends were 9 bases for V and 2 bases for J; bases not matched to a gene: 7. CDR3 length equals 14 residues. Germline values: CDR1 KGHDR, CDR2 SFDVKD. The CDR3 DNA is TGTGCCACCCAAGACAGGGGGAATACCTACGAGCAGTACTTC. Protein: CATQDRGNTYEQYF.